This T cell receptor beta chain originates from a study of T cell responses to AZD1222 COVID-19 vaccine. Remarks on this clone: Its antigen is still unknown.

Repertoires were generated with immunoSEQ multiplex PCR, while TCRdb's copy carries only in-frame clones and drops some. The sample records roughly 180,000 clones, 80% to 90% being singletons. Study findings and constraints: White British people made up most donors, females outnumbered males, and clonal diversity was possibly underestimated.

The J segment lost 3 bases and the V segment lost 5 bases, leaving 5 bases of the junction unmatched. Germline CDR1 and CDR2: SEHNR and FQNEAQ (reference sequence). The CDR3 is 15 amino acids. Sequencing was performed on peripheral blood, taken on day 0 of AZD1222 vaccination. The clonotype was recovered from an adult in good health. The gene calls are TRBV7-9 and TRBJ2-7; 12 nucleotides line up with TRBD1. DNA for the CDR3: TGTGCCAGCAGCATGGGACAGGGGGCAGGCTACGAGCAGTACTTC. Residues: CASSMGQGAGYEQYF.